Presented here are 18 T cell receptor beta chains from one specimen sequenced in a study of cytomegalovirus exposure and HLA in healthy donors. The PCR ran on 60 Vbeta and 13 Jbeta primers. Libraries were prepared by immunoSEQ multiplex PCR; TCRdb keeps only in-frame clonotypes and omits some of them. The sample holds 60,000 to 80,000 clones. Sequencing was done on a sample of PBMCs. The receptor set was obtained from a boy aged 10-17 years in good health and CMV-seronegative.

CDR3 DNA: TGTGCCAGTAGCGATAACTTGAAAAAACAGGACTACGAGCAGTACTTC. Its protein product is CASSDNLKKQDYEQYF. The V gene is TRBV19, the J gene TRBJ2-7; TRBD1 might be the D (5 bases). Germline V gene lookup returns CDR1 LNHDA and CDR2 SQIVND (reference sequence). The CDR3 is 16 amino acids. V dropped 6 bases and J dropped 3 bases, with 21 bases sitting between them.

CDR3 DNA: TGTGCCAGCAGTGAAGTTACAGGGGGCTTCTCTGGAAACACCATATATTTT. It yields the protein CASSEVTGGFSGNTIYF. This sequence joins TRBV6-1 and TRBJ1-3, with 9 bases lining up with TRBD1. V shed 1 base and J 0 bases; nucleotides not matched to a gene: 4. The germline gives CDR1 MNHNS, CDR2 SASEGT. This CDR3 has 17 amino acids.

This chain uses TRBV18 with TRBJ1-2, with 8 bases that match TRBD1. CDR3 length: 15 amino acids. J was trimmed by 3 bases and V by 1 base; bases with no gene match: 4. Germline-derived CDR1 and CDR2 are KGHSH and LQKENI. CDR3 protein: CASSPLVTGDYGYTF. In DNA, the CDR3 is TGTGCCAGCTCACCACTGGTGACAGGGGACTATGGCTACACCTTC.

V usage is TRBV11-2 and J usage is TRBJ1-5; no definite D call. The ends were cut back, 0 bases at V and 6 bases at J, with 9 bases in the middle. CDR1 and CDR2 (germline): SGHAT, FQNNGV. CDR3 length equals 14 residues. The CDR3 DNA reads TGTGCCAGCAGCTTAGACGGGGTGGCTCAGCCCCAGCATTTT. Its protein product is CASSLDGVAQPQHF.

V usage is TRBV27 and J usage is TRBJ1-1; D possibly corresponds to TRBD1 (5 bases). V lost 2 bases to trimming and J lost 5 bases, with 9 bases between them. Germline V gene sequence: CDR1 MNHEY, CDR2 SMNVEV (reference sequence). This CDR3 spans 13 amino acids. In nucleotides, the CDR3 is TGTGCCAGCAGTTTACAGGGAATAACTGAAGCTTTCTTT. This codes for CASSLQGITEAFF.

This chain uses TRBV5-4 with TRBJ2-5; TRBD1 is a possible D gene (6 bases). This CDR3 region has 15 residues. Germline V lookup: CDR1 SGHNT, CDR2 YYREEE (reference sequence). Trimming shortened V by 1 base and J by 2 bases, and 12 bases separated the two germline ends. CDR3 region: CASSLLPGQQETQYF. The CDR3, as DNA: TGTGCCAGCAGCTTGCTTCCTGGACAGCAAGAGACCCAGTACTTC. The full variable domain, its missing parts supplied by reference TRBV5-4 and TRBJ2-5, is ETGVTQSPTHLIKTRGQQVTLRCSSQSGHNTVSWYQQALGQGPQFIFQYYREEENGRGNFPPRFSGLQFPNYSSELNVNALELDDSALYLCASSLLPGQQETQYFGPGTRLLVL.

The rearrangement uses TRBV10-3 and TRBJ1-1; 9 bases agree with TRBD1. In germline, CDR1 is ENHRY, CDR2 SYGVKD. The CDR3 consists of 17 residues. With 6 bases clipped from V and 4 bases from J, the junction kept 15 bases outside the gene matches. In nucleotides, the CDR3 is TGTGCCATCAGGGATTGGAGGACAGGGGTTGTAGGCACTGAAGCTTTCTTT. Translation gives CAIRDWRTGVVGTEAFF.

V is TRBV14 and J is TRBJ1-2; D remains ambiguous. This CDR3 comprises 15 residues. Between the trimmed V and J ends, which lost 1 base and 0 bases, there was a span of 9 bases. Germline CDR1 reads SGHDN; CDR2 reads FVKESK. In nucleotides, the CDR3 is TGTGCCAGCAGCCAAGGGCCCAGAACTAACTATGGCTACACCTTC. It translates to CASSQGPRTNYGYTF. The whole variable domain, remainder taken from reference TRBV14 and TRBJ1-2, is EAGVTQFPSHSVIEKGQTVTLRCDPISGHDNLYWYRRVMGKEIKFLLHFVKESKQDESGMPNNRFLAERTGGTYSTLKVQPAELEDSGVYFCASSQGPRTNYGYTFGSGTRLTVV.

As DNA, the CDR3 is TGTGCCTGGAGTGCCGGGACATCACGAAACACCATATATTTT. It encodes CAWSAGTSRNTIYF. The genes are TRBV30 and TRBJ1-3; perhaps TRBD1 as D (6 bases). The germline V gene has CDR1 GTSNPN and CDR2 SVGIG (reference sequence). Trimming removed 1 base from V and 5 bases from J, with 12 bases in between. The CDR3 is 14 residues long.

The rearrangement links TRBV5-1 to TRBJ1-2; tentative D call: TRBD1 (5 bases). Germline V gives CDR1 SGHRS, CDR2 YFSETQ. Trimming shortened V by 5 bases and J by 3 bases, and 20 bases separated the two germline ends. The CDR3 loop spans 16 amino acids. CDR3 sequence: CASSETAGPTHYGYTF. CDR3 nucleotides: TGCGCCAGCAGTGAGACAGCGGGACCCACACACTATGGCTACACCTTC. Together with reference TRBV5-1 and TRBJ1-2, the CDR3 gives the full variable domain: KAGVTQTPRYLIKTRGQQVTLSCSPISGHRSVSWYQQTPGQGLQFLFEYFSETQRNKGNFPGRFSGRQFSNSRSEMNVSTLELGDSALYLCASSETAGPTHYGYTFGSGTRLTVV.

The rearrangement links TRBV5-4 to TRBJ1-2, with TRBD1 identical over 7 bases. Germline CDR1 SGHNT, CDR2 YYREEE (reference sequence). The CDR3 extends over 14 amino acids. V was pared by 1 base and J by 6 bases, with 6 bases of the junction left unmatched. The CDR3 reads CASSLRPRGDGYTF. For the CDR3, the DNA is TGTGCCAGCAGCTTGCGACCCAGGGGGGATGGCTACACCTTC. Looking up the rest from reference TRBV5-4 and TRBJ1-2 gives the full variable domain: ETGVTQSPTHLIKTRGQQVTLRCSSQSGHNTVSWYQQALGQGPQFIFQYYREEENGRGNFPPRFSGLQFPNYSSELNVNALELDDSALYLCASSLRPRGDGYTFGSGTRLTVV.

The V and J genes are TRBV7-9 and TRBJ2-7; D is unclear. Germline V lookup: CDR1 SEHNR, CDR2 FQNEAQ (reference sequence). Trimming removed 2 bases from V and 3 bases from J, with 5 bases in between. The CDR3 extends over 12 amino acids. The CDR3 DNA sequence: TGTGCCAGCAGCTTACTCTACTACGAGCAGTACTTC. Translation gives CASSLLYYEQYF. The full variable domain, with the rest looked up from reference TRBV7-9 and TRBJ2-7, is DTGVSQNPRHKITKRGQNVTFRCDPISEHNRLYWYRQTLGQGPEFLTYFQNEAQLEKSRLLSDRFSAERPKGSFSTLEIQRTEQGDSAMYLCASSLLYYEQYFGPGTRLTVT.

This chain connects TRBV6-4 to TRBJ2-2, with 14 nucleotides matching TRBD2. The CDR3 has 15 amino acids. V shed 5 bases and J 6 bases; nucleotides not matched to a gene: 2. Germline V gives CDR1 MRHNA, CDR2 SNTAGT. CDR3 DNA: TGTGCCAGCAGTCCGACTAGCGGGGGGGCCGGGGAGCTGTTTTTT. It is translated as CASSPTSGGAGELFF.

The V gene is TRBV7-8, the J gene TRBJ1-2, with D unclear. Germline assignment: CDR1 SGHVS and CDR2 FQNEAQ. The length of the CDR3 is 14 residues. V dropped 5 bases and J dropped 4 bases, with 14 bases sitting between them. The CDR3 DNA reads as TGTGCCAGCAGCCTGGATCTCAGACTCTATGGCTACACCTTC. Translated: CASSLDLRLYGYTF.

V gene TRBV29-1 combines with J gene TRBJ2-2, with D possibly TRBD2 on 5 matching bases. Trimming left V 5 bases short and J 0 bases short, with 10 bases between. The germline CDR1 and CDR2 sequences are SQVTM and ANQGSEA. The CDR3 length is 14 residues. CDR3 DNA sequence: TGCAGCGTTAGCGCGCGGGCGAACACCGGGGAGCTGTTTTTT. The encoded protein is CSVSARANTGELFF.

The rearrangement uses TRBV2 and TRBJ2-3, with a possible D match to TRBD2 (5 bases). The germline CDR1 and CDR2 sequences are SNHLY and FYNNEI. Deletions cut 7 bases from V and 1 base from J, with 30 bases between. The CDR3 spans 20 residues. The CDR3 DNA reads TGTGCCAGCATCAATTATGAGTCATGGTATATGGGGAGTGGCACAGATACGCAGTATTTT. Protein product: CASINYESWYMGSGTDTQYF.

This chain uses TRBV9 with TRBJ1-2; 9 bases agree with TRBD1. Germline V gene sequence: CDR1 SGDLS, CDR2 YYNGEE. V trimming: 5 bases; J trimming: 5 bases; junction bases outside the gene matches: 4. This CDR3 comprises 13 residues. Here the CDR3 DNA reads TGTGCCAGCAGTAGGGACAGGGATTATGGCTACACCTTC. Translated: CASSRDRDYGYTF.

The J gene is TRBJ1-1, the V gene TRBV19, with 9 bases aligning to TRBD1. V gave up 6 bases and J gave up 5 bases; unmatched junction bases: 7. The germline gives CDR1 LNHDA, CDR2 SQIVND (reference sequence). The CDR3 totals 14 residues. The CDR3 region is CASSLGQGVTEAFF. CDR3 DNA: TGTGCCAGTAGCTTGGGACAGGGTGTAACTGAAGCTTTCTTT. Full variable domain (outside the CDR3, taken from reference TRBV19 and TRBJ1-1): DGGITQSPKYLFRKEGQNVTLSCEQNLNHDAMYWYRQDPGQGLRLIYYSQIVNDFQKGDIAEGYSVSREKKESFPLTVTSAQKNPTAFYLCASSLGQGVTEAFFGQGTRLTVV.